The 18 T cell receptor beta chains in this list originate from one sample, sequenced in a study of identical twins. TCRdb reprocessed the 5' RACE reads with MiXCR, giving one entry per CDR3 protein. The sample lists roughly 240,000 distinct CDR3 sequences, about 7% occurring once. These data are also associated with another study on yellow fever vaccine responses in identical twins.

Sequences were obtained from memory (CD45RO+) T cells sorted from blood. Receptors originate from a young woman in good health.

This clonotype was seen many times. The chain has TRBV12-3 or TRBV12-4 and TRBJ2-1; maybe TRBD2 (6 bases). The CDR3 is made up of 16 amino acids. The V gene lost 0 bases and the J gene lost 6 bases, with 15 bases spanning the gap. This CDR3 is CASSLAQGSGLNEQFF. CDR3 in DNA: TGTGCCAGCAGTTTAGCGCAGGGTAGCGGTCTCAATGAGCAGTTCTTC.

Only a few counts were recorded for this clonotype. The chain couples TRBV29-1 to TRBJ1-2; the D gene is possibly TRBD1 (5 bases). The V end was cut by 0 bases, the J end by 2 bases, with 10 bases between. From germline, CDR1 is SQVTM and CDR2 ANQGSEA. The CDR3 extends over 14 amino acids. The CDR3 DNA reads TGCAGCGTTGAAGATCGGGCAGGGAACTATGGCTACACCTTC. Its translation is CSVEDRAGNYGYTF.

This clonotype occurred many times. CDR3 DNA: TGTGCCAGCAGCGTAGTGGCGACTAGCGCGTACAATGAGCAGTTCTTC. Encoded protein: CASSVVATSAYNEQFF. This chain joins TRBV9 and TRBJ2-1; 8 nucleotides agree with TRBD2. Trimming took 0 bases from V and 4 from J; bases not matched to a gene: 6. Germline V gene data show CDR1 as SGDLS and CDR2 as YYNGEE. This CDR3 is 16 amino acids long.

Only a few counts were recorded for this clonotype. The V and J genes are TRBV10-3 and TRBJ2-3, with 7 bases fitting TRBD2. The CDR3 sequence is 14 residues long. The germline gives CDR1 ENHRY, CDR2 SYGVKD. V was clipped by 10 bases and J by 7 bases; unmatched bases: 14. Here the CDR3 reads CATLLPGLSNTQYF. CDR3 DNA: TGTGCCACTCTCTTACCGGGACTATCAAATACGCAGTATTTT.

The chain is built from TRBV20-1 and TRBJ2-4, with D tentatively TRBD2 (6 bases). The length of the CDR3 is 14 residues. Trimming shortened V by 6 bases and J by 7 bases, and 19 bases separated the two germline ends. Germline V lookup: CDR1 DFQATT, CDR2 SNEGSKA (reference sequence). DNA for the CDR3: TGCAGTGCAACCGACGGTCTAGCGAGTAACATTCAGTACTTC. Translation: CSATDGLASNIQYF.

The chain recombines TRBV6-1 with TRBJ1-1; 7 bases align to TRBD1. With V trimmed by 8 bases and J by 4 bases, 10 bases remained unmatched. CDR1 and CDR2 (germline): MNHNS, SASEGT. This CDR3 is built from 14 residues. In DNA form, the CDR3 reads TGTGCCAGCGGAGAGACAGGGCGAGGCACTGAAGCTTTCTTT. Its translation: CASGETGRGTEAFF.

This clonotype has at least ten counts. V and J are TRBV20-1 and TRBJ2-2; 11 bases match TRBD1. The ends lost 4 bases at V and 7 bases at J; junction bases unmatched: 8. The CDR3 runs to 15 residues. Germline CDR1 and CDR2: DFQATT and SNEGSKA (reference sequence). DNA for the CDR3: TGCAGTGCTAAATGGAGGACAGGGGGCTTCGGGGAGCTGTTTTTT. Translation gives CSAKWRTGGFGELFF.

Ten or more counts support this clonotype. The CDR3 sequence is CAISESKERYINEQFF. The CDR3 nucleotides read TGTGCCATCAGTGAGTCGAAGGAGAGGTACATCAATGAGCAGTTCTTC. This sequence joins TRBV10-3 and TRBJ2-1; D is undetermined. In germline, CDR1 is ENHRY, CDR2 SYGVKD. CDR3 length: 16 amino acids. Trimming removed 0 bases at V and 6 bases at J, with 15 bases between.

This chain connects TRBV23-1 to TRBJ2-1; 12 positions agree with TRBD2. TRBV23-1 is flagged as an ORF with uncertain function. This CDR3 comprises 21 residues. V was clipped by 7 bases and J by 2 bases; unmatched bases: 21. The CDR3 DNA sequence: TGCGCCAGCACAACACAGGTCCTGACTAGCGGGAGTACCCTAACCTACAATGAGCAGTTCTTC. Its translation is CASTTQVLTSGSTLTYNEQFF.

CDR3 nucleotide sequence: TGTGCCAGCAGCTTGGTACGGGAGGGCAATGAGCAGTTCTTC. Its protein product is CASSLVREGNEQFF. The V and J genes are TRBV7-6 and TRBJ2-1; 8 positions agree with TRBD2. This CDR3 is built from 14 residues. Germline V lookup: CDR1 SGHVS, CDR2 FNYEAQ. Losses at the gene ends were 3 bases for V and 6 bases for J; bases not matched to a gene: 4.

This chain uses TRBV6-1 with TRBJ2-3; 7 bases line up with TRBD2. Germline values: CDR1 MNHNS, CDR2 SASEGT. V lost 4 bases to trimming and J lost 3 bases; unmatched junction nucleotides: 4. CDR3 length: 14 amino acids. The CDR3 is CASSGTSVTDTQYF. Written as DNA, the CDR3 is TGTGCCAGCAGTGGTACTAGCGTTACAGATACGCAGTATTTT.

This chain joins TRBV5-4 and TRBJ2-7, with D maybe TRBD1 (6 bases). Germline V gene lookup returns CDR1 SGHNT and CDR2 YYREEE (reference sequence). CDR3 length: 13 residues. The V and J ends lost 8 bases and 7 bases respectively, with 19 bases between them. DNA of the CDR3: TGTGCCAGAAGCCAGGGGCCAACTGGGGAGCAGTACGTC. This sequence encodes CARSQGPTGEQYV.

This clonotype was seen at least ten times. V usage is TRBV7-9 and J usage is TRBJ2-1; possible D gene TRBD2, 6 bases. CDR3 length: 14 residues. CDR1 and CDR2 (germline): SEHNR, FQNEAQ (reference sequence). Trimming cost V 2 bases and J 7 bases, with 12 bases left between them. The CDR3 DNA sequence: TGTGCCAGCAGCTTAAGTCATGGGAGGAATGAGCAGTTCTTC. This codes for CASSLSHGRNEQFF.

This clonotype was observed at least ten times. The chain carries TRBV20-1 and TRBJ2-3; D is perhaps TRBD1 (5 bases). Germline CDR1 DFQATT, CDR2 SNEGSKA (reference sequence). CDR3 length equals 17 residues. V lost 0 bases and J lost 0, with 16 bases in between. In nucleotides, the CDR3 is TGCAGTGCTAGAGATCCTCAGACAGCCTCTAGCACAGATACGCAGTATTTT. Amino acids: CSARDPQTASSTDTQYF.

This clonotype was observed many times. The chain has TRBV12-3 or TRBV12-4 and TRBJ2-1, with TRBD2 as a possible D gene (6 bases). The CDR3 sequence is 15 residues long. The germline V and J ends were trimmed by 4 bases and 0 bases, with 10 bases remaining between them. The CDR3 DNA reads as TGTGCCAGCAGTTGGGCGGGGAGCTCCTACAATGAGCAGTTCTTC. Its translation is CASSWAGSSYNEQFF.

This clonotype was found a few times. The chain recombines TRBV5-1 with TRBJ2-7; TRBD1 agrees at 8 bases. Per germline, CDR1 SGHRS and CDR2 YFSETQ. Trimming at V came to 5 bases and at J to 5 bases, leaving 12 bases not matched to a gene. The CDR3 is made up of 15 amino acids. The CDR3: CASSPRQGSIHEQYF. The CDR3 DNA reads as TGCGCCAGCAGTCCTCGACAGGGGTCTATCCACGAGCAGTACTTC.

This clonotype was observed at least ten times. The gene calls are TRBV7-9 and TRBJ2-6; D is uncertain. The germline V and J ends were trimmed by 6 bases and 1 base, with 10 bases remaining between them. This CDR3 is built from 15 residues. Germline-derived CDR1 and CDR2 are SEHNR and FQNEAQ (reference sequence). CDR3 sequence (DNA): TGTGCCAGCAGACCAGCAGGTTCTGGGGCCAACGTCCTGACTTTC. The encoded protein is CASRPAGSGANVLTF.

Note on this clonotype: A junction end diverges from the germline sequence, so it may reflect a read error. The chain is built from TRBV12-3 or TRBV12-4 and TRBJ1-1; 7 nucleotides match TRBD1. The length of the CDR3 is 18 residues. CDR3 nucleotide sequence: TGTGTCAGCAGTTTAAAGCGTGGGACAGCCATTCCCGACACTGAAGCTTTCTTT. Translation: CVSSLKRGTAIPDTEAFF.